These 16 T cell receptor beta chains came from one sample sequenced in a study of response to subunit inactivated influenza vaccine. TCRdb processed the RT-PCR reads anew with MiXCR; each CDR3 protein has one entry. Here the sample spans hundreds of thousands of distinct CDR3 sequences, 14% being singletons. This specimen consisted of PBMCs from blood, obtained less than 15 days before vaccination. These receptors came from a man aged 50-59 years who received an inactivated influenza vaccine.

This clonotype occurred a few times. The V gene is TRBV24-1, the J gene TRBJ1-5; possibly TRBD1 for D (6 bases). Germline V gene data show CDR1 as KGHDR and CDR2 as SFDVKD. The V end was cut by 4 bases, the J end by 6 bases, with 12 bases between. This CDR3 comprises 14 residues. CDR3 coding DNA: TGTGCCACCAGTGACAACAGGGTTACTCAGCCCCAGCATTTT. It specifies CATSDNRVTQPQHF.

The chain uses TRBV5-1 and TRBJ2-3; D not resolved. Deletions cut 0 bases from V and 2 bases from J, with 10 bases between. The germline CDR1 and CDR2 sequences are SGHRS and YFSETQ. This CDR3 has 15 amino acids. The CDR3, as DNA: TGCGCCAGCAGCTTGGACCGCCTCCTCACAGATACGCAGTATTTT. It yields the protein CASSLDRLLTDTQYF.

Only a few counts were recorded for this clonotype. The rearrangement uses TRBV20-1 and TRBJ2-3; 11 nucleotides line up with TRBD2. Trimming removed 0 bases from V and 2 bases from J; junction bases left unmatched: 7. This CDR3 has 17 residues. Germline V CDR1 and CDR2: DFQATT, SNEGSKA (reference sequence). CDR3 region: CSARDLLAGVFTDTQYF. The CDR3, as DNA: TGCAGTGCTAGAGATCTACTAGCGGGAGTTTTCACAGATACGCAGTATTTT.

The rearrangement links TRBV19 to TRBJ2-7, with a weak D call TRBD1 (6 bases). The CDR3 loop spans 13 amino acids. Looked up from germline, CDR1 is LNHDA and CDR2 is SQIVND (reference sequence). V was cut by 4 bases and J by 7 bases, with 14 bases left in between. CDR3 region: CASSTGTLREQYF. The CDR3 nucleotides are TGTGCCAGTAGTACCGGGACACTTCGGGAGCAGTACTTC. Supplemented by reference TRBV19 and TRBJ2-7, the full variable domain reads DGGITQSPKYLFRKEGQNVTLSCEQNLNHDAMYWYRQDPGQGLRLIYYSQIVNDFQKGDIAEGYSVSREKKESFPLTVTSAQKNPTAFYLCASSTGTLREQYFGPGTRLTVT.

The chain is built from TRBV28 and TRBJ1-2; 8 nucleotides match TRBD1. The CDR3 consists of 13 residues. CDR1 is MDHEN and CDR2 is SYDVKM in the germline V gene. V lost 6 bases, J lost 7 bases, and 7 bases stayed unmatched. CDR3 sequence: CASRRQGIGGYTF. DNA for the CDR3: TGTGCCAGCAGGAGACAGGGGATCGGTGGCTACACCTTC.

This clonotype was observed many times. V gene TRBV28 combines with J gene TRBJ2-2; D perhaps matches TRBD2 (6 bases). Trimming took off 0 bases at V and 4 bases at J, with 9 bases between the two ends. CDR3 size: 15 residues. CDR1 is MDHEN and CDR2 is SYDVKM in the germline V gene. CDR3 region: CASSLWAGSTGELFF. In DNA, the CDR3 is TGTGCCAGCAGTTTATGGGCGGGGAGCACCGGGGAGCTGTTTTTT.

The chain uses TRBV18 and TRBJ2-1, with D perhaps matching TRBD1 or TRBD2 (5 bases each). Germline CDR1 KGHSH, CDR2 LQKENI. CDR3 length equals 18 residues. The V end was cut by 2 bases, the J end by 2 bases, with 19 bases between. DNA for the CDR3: TGTGCCAGCTCACCAATACTCGCCGGGGCGAAAACCTACAATGAGCAGTTCTTC. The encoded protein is CASSPILAGAKTYNEQFF.

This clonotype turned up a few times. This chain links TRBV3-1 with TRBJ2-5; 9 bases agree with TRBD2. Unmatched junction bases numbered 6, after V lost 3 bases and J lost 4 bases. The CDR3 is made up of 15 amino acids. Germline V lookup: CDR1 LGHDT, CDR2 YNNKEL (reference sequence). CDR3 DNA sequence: TGTGCCAGCAGCCATAGCGGGAGAAGAGGAGAGACCCAGTACTTC. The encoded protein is CASSHSGRRGETQYF.

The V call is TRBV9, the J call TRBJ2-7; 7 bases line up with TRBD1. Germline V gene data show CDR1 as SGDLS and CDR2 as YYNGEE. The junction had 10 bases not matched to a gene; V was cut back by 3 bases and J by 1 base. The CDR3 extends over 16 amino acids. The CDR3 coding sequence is TGTGCCAGCAGCGATAAAGACAGGGTGCCTTCCTACGAGCAGTACTTC. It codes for CASSDKDRVPSYEQYF.

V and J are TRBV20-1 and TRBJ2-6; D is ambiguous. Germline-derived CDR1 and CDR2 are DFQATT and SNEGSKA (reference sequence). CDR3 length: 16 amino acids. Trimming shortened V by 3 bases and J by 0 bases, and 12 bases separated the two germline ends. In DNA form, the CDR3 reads TGCAGTGCTAGGACCTTCTCTAGCTCTGGGGCCAACGTCCTGACTTTC. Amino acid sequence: CSARTFSSSGANVLTF.

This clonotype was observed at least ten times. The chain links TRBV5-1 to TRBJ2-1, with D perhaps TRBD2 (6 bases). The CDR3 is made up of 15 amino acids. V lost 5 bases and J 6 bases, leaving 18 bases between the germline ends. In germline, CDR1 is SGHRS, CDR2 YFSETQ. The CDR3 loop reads CASSRTPRGINEQFF. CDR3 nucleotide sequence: TGCGCCAGCAGTCGTACTCCCCGGGGGATCAATGAGCAGTTCTTC.

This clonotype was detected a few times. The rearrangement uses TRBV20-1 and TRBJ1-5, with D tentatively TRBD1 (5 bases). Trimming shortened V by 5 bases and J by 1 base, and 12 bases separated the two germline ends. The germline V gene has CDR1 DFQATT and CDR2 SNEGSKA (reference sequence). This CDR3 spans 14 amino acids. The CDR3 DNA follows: TGCAGTGCTGCGCCGGGGGGGAGCAATCAGCCCCAGCATTTT. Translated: CSAAPGGSNQPQHF.

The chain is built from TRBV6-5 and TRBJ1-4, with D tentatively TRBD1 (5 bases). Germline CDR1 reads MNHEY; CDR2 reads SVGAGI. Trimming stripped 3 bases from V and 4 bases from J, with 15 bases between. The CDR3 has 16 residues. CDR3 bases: TGTGCCAGCAGTTATATCCTGGGACGGGGTAATGAAAAACTGTTTTTT. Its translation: CASSYILGRGNEKLFF.

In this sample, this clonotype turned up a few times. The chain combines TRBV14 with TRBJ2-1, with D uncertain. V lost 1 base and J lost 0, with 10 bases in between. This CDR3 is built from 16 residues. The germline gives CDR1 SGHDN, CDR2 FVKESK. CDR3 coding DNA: TGTGCCAGCAGCCAAGTACGCCTCAGCTCCTACAATGAGCAGTTCTTC. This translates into CASSQVRLSSYNEQFF. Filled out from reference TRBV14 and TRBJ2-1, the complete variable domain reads EAGVTQFPSHSVIEKGQTVTLRCDPISGHDNLYWYRRVMGKEIKFLLHFVKESKQDESGMPNNRFLAERTGGTYSTLKVQPAELEDSGVYFCASSQVRLSSYNEQFFGPGTRLTVL.

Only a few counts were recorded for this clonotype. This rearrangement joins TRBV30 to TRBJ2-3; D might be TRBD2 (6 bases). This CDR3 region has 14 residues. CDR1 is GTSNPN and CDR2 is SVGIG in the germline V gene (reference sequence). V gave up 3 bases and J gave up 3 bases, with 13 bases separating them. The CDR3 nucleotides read TGTGCCTGGAGGATGGGGGGTGGAACAGATACGCAGTATTTT. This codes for CAWRMGGGTDTQYF.

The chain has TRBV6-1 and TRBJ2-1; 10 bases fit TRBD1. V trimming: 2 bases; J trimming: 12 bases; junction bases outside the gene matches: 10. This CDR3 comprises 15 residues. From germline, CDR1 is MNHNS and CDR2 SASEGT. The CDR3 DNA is TGTGCCAGCAGTGAACCGGGACAGGGGACTGGTCGGCAGTTCTTC. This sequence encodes CASSEPGQGTGRQFF.